Each of the 17 T cell receptor beta chains below was sequenced from the same sample in a study of cytomegalovirus exposure and HLA in healthy donors. The PCR employed 60 Vbeta primers together with 13 Jbeta primers. TCRdb's table, derived via immunoSEQ multiplex PCR, lists solely in-frame clones and lacks some. The profile shows 150,000 to 200,000 clones, about four fifths of them singletons. Sequenced: PBMCs. The receptors here all came from a man between 35 and 55 years old in good health and CMV-seropositive.

This chain joins TRBV6-5 and TRBJ1-4; 8 positions match TRBD1. V lost 0 bases, J lost 8 bases, and 5 bases stayed unmatched. Germline loops: CDR1 MNHEY, CDR2 SVGAGI. The CDR3 totals 15 residues. The CDR3 here is CASSYSPGQGEKLFF. CDR3 coding DNA: TGTGCCAGCAGTTACTCCCCAGGACAGGGAGAAAAACTGTTTTTT.

This chain links TRBV28 with TRBJ1-2, with 8 bases aligning to TRBD1. Germline CDR1 is MDHEN and CDR2 is SYDVKM. V trimming: 6 bases; J trimming: 7 bases; junction bases outside the gene matches: 13. The CDR3 is 15 residues long. CDR3 protein: CASREGQVSSTGYTF. The CDR3 nucleotides are TGTGCCAGCAGGGAGGGACAGGTATCGTCGACTGGCTACACCTTC.

The chain has TRBV6-1 and TRBJ2-5; TRBD1 matches at 7 bases. Looked up from germline, CDR1 is MNHNS and CDR2 is SASEGT. CDR3 length: 16 residues. V gave up 4 bases and J gave up 2 bases; unmatched junction bases: 10. The CDR3 region has the DNA TGTGCCAGCAGTGCAACGGACAGGATATCGCAAGAGACCCAGTACTTC. Protein: CASSATDRISQETQYF.

The chain is built from TRBV6-5 and TRBJ2-7; the D is unclear. The CDR3 has 11 amino acids. V lost 5 bases and J lost 7, with 9 bases in between. Germline V gene lookup returns CDR1 MNHEY and CDR2 SVGAGI. The CDR3 spells CASSRLEEQYF. The CDR3 DNA reads as TGTGCCAGCAGTCGACTGGAAGAGCAGTACTTC.

A word on this clone: The junction and the germline gene differ at one end; a read error may be behind it. This rearrangement joins TRBV13 to TRBJ1-3, with 9 bases fitting TRBD1. Germline V gene sequence: CDR1 PRHDT, CDR2 FYEKMQ (reference sequence). This CDR3 has 12 amino acids. Here the CDR3 reads CASSSDAGTGRF. CDR3 nucleotides: TGTGCCAGCAGCTCTGACGCCGGGACAGGGCGTTTT.

This chain joins TRBV14 and TRBJ2-6; 7 positions match TRBD1. Germline V CDR1 and CDR2: SGHDN, FVKESK. This CDR3 comprises 15 residues. With V trimmed by 6 bases and J by 2 bases, 4 bases remained unmatched. The CDR3 DNA follows: TGTGCCAGCAGGAAGGGGACAGCTGGGGCCAACGTCCTGACTTTC. Translating gives CASRKGTAGANVLTF. Full variable domain (missing parts from reference TRBV14 and TRBJ2-6): EAGVTQFPSHSVIEKGQTVTLRCDPISGHDNLYWYRRVMGKEIKFLLHFVKESKQDESGMPNNRFLAERTGGTYSTLKVQPAELEDSGVYFCASRKGTAGANVLTFGAGSRLTVL.

In its sample, this clone was seen a few times. The gene calls are TRBV28 and TRBJ2-5; 10 bases agree with TRBD1. This CDR3 is built from 14 residues. Germline V gives CDR1 MDHEN, CDR2 SYDVKM. Losses at the gene ends were 5 bases for V and 5 bases for J; bases not matched to a gene: 5. The CDR3 DNA reads as TGTGCCAGCAGTCTTCCGGGACAGGGGGAGACCCAGTACTTC. Its protein product is CASSLPGQGETQYF.

The chain uses TRBV19 and TRBJ2-7; the match to TRBD1 covers 7 bases. With 4 bases clipped from V and 9 bases from J, the junction kept 15 bases outside the gene matches. The CDR3 is made up of 15 amino acids. CDR1 and CDR2 from the germline V gene are LNHDA and SQIVND (reference sequence). CDR3 amino acids: CASSTTGTTKGGQYF. The CDR3 DNA sequence: TGTGCCAGTAGTACGACAGGGACCACTAAAGGGGGGCAGTACTTC.

J is TRBJ2-2 and V is TRBV6-1, with a tentative D call TRBD1 (6 bases). This CDR3 spans 16 amino acids. Trimming stripped 4 bases from V and 4 bases from J, with 16 bases between. Germline V gene lookup returns CDR1 MNHNS and CDR2 SASEGT. The CDR3 spells CASSAQQGRGTGELFF. CDR3 bases: TGTGCCAGCAGTGCCCAACAGGGAAGGGGCACCGGGGAGCTGTTTTTT.

The V call is TRBV9, the J call TRBJ1-6, with D maybe TRBD1 (5 bases). The CDR3 has 15 amino acids. The V gene lost 0 bases and the J gene lost 8 bases, with 12 bases spanning the gap. In germline, CDR1 is SGDLS, CDR2 YYNGEE. The CDR3 spells CASSVDGGDYSPLHF. The CDR3 coding sequence is TGTGCCAGCAGCGTAGACGGGGGAGATTATTCACCCCTCCACTTT.

V usage is TRBV6-5 and J usage is TRBJ1-2; D gene unclear. Germline lookup yields CDR1 MNHEY and CDR2 SVGAGI. V lost 0 bases to trimming and J lost 4 bases, with 9 bases between them. This CDR3 has 14 residues. The chain's CDR3 is CASSYSSGSYGYTF. The CDR3 DNA reads TGTGCCAGCAGTTACTCGTCGGGGAGCTATGGCTACACCTTC.

V and J are TRBV7-9 and TRBJ1-1; D gene unclear. The germline V gene encodes CDR1 SEHNR and CDR2 FQNEAQ (reference sequence). The V and J ends lost 0 bases and 7 bases respectively, with 6 bases between them. The CDR3 consists of 12 residues. CDR3 nucleotide sequence: TGTGCCAGCAGCTTAGCCCACGGTGAAGCTTTCTTT. It codes for CASSLAHGEAFF.

This chain uses TRBV2 with TRBJ2-7, with D possibly TRBD1 on 7 matching bases. The CDR3 spans 16 residues. Germline lookup yields CDR1 SNHLY and CDR2 FYNNEI. V lost 2 bases and J 2 bases, leaving 16 bases between the germline ends. The CDR3 nucleotides are TGTGCCAGCAGTGAATCCAGACAGGGCGGGGCCTACGAGCAGTACTTC. Amino acid sequence: CASSESRQGGAYEQYF.

This clone appeared a single time. The genes are TRBV10-3 and TRBJ1-2; TRBD1 agrees at 10 bases. V shed 11 bases, J shed 4 bases, and the junction held 7 bases outside the gene matches. This CDR3 is built from 13 residues. The V gene's germline CDR1 is ENHRY and CDR2 SYGVKD. Here the CDR3 reads CAAHRDRGYGYTF. In nucleotides, the CDR3 is TGTGCCGCGCACCGGGACAGGGGCTATGGCTACACCTTC.

The rearrangement joins TRBV7-3 to TRBJ2-3, with 12 bases lining up with TRBD1. Germline CDR1 is SGHTA and CDR2 is FQGTGA. This CDR3 spans 15 amino acids. V lost 6 bases, J lost 4 bases, and 5 bases stayed unmatched. Here the CDR3 DNA reads TGTGCCAGCAGTTTGGGACAGGGGGCCCCAGATACGCAGTATTTT. This translates into CASSLGQGAPDTQYF.

The genes are TRBV7-9 and TRBJ2-2; 8 positions agree with TRBD1. The CDR3 sequence is 17 residues long. Germline trimming cut 5 bases from V and 4 bases from J; bases unmatched to any gene: 12. Germline CDR1 reads SEHNR; CDR2 reads FQNEAQ (reference sequence). The CDR3 DNA is TGTGCCAGCAGCCGACGTGTTGGACAGGGTATCACCGGGGAGCTGTTTTTT. Translation: CASSRRVGQGITGELFF.

The CDR3 region is CASTAGTGESPLHF. CDR3 nucleotide sequence: TGTGCCAGTACCGCCGGGACAGGGGAATCACCCCTCCACTTT. V gene TRBV19 combines with J gene TRBJ1-6; 10 bases agree with TRBD1. V was clipped by 7 bases and J by 10 bases; unmatched bases: 7. CDR1 and CDR2 from the germline V gene are LNHDA and SQIVND (reference sequence). The CDR3 covers 14 residues.